A selection of T cell receptor beta chains follows, all from one sample in a study of T cells in Graves' hyperthyroidism and ophthalmopathy. Each CDR3 protein gets one entry after TCRdb re-called the multiplex PCR reads with MiXCR. Of about 210,000 distinct CDR3 sequences in the sample, over 15% were seen once. Input material: blood. These receptor sequences come from a man aged 45-60 years with Graves' hyperthyroidism. Both conserved end residues are part of each CDR3. D genes are given only for firm matches. Not every row has a clone size; where given, it reads once, few, many or a size class.

TRBV9	.	TRBJ1-1	few	TGTGCCAGCAGCGTAGGGTCGTCGATGAACACTGAAGCTTTCTTT	CASSVGSSMNTEAFF
TRBV24-1	.	TRBJ2-5	.	TGTGCCACCAGTCTGATTTCGAGACGAAAAGAGACCCAGTACTTC	CATSLISRRKETQYF
TRBV11-2	.	TRBJ1-1	many	TGTGCCAGCAGCTTAGTTCGGGAGACTGAAGCTTTCTTT	CASSLVRETEAFF
TRBV7-9	TRBD2	TRBJ2-5	.	TGTGCCAGCAGCCCCACGGGGGGATCGCCAGAGACCCAGTACTTC	CASSPTGGSPETQYF
TRBV20-1	.	TRBJ2-5	many	TGCAGTGCTAGAGATCGGGTGGAGACCCAGTACTTC	CSARDRVETQYF
TRBV2	.	TRBJ2-2	many	TGTGCCAGCTCGGGACTCCATCTACTTAACACCGGGGAGCTGTTTTTT	CASSGLHLLNTGELFF
TRBV28	TRBD1	TRBJ1-2	many	TGTGCCAGCAGTTTCACAGGGGGTCTTAGTCTTCATGGCTACACCTTC	CASSFTGGLSLHGYTF
TRBV12-3/TRBV12-4	.	TRBJ2-7	many	TGTGCCAGCAGTTTAGCCCGCCTTCTTCCTTACGAGCAGTACTTC	CASSLARLLPYEQYF
TRBV29-1	TRBD1	TRBJ1-1	medium-sized	TGCAGCGCAATGGGACAGATCAACACTGAAGCTTTCTTT	CSAMGQINTEAFF
TRBV12-3/TRBV12-4	.	TRBJ1-1	many	TGTGCCAGCAGGCTCGAAGTCTCTGAAGCTTTCTTT	CASRLEVSEAFF
TRBV6-2/TRBV6-3	TRBD1	TRBJ2-1	many	TGTGCCAGCAGAAAGACAGGGGGCGTTGGCAATGAGCAGTTCTTC	CASRKTGGVGNEQFF
TRBV12-3/TRBV12-4	TRBD1	TRBJ2-3	many	TGTGCCAGCAGTAGACAGGGGGCATTAAGCACAGATACGCAGTATTTT	CASSRQGALSTDTQYF
TRBV27	.	TRBJ1-5	few	TGTGCCAGCAGTCTCCACGGTATGAATCAGCCCCAGCATTTT	CASSLHGMNQPQHF
TRBV6-4	TRBD2	TRBJ2-1	.	TGTGCCAGCAGTGACTCGACTAGCGGGTACAATGAGCAGTTCTTC	CASSDSTSGYNEQFF
TRBV24-1	TRBD2	TRBJ2-1	.	TGTGCCACCAGTGAACCAGGACTAGGGGATCATGAGCAGTTCTTC	CATSEPGLGDHEQFF
TRBV13	.	TRBJ2-6	.	TGTGCCAGCAGCTTATGGGTCTCTGGGGCCAACGTCCTGACTTTC	CASSLWVSGANVLTF
TRBV5-1	.	TRBJ2-4	few	TGCGCCAGCAGCTTGGGCGGGGATTGGGACATTCAGTACTTC	CASSLGGDWDIQYF
TRBV6-1	.	TRBJ2-6	many	TGTGCCAGCAAGGGGTCTGGGGCCAACGTCCTGACTTTC	CASKGSGANVLTF
TRBV12-3/TRBV12-4	.	TRBJ1-1	many	TGTGCCAGCAGTTTCTACGGTGACACTGAAGCTTTCTTT	CASSFYGDTEAFF
TRBV5-1	.	TRBJ1-1	many	TGCGCCAGCAGCTCTCCGAACATGAACACTGAAGCTTTCTTT	CASSSPNMNTEAFF
TRBV5-8	TRBD2	TRBJ2-7	few	TGTGCCAGCAGCTTGCCGGGACTAGCGGGCTCCTCCTACGAGCAGTACTTC	CASSLPGLAGSSYEQYF
TRBV30	.	TRBJ2-7	many	TGTGCCTGGAGTTCATCCGGGACAAACTCCTACGAGCAGTACTTC	CAWSSSGTNSYEQYF
TRBV27	TRBD2	TRBJ2-7	many	TGTGCCAGCAGACCAGGGAGGGTTCCCTACGAGCAGTACTTC	CASRPGRVPYEQYF
TRBV3-1	.	TRBJ2-7	many	TGTGCCAGCAGTCAAGGACGACTCTCCTACGAGCAGTACTTC	CASSQGRLSYEQYF
TRBV12-3/TRBV12-4	.	TRBJ2-1	many	TGTGCCAGCAGCCTCCAGGGGAACTACAATGAGCAGTTCTTC	CASSLQGNYNEQFF
TRBV2	TRBD2	TRBJ2-1	few	TGTGCCAGCGAGGTCGGGGGGTACAATGAGCAGTTCTTC	CASEVGGYNEQFF
TRBV2	.	TRBJ1-4	many	TGTGCCAGCAGTCGACAGTCCCTCGAGGAAAAACTGTTTTTT	CASSRQSLEEKLFF
TRBV12-3/TRBV12-4	.	TRBJ1-5	many	TGTGCCAGCAGTTTGACAGTAAGCAATCAGCCCCAGCATTTT	CASSLTVSNQPQHF
TRBV30	TRBD1	TRBJ1-1	few	TGTGCCTGGAGGATTAAGGGGGCCCCCGGGGAAGCTTTCTTT	CAWRIKGAPGEAFF
TRBV6-2/TRBV6-3	.	TRBJ2-1	many	TGTGCCAGCAGTTATGTGGCCAATGAGCAGTTCTTC	CASSYVANEQFF
TRBV7-8	TRBD2	TRBJ2-1	.	TGTGCCAGCAGCGGCAGGGGACTAGCGGGAGGCTACAATGAGCAGTTCTTC	CASSGRGLAGGYNEQFF
TRBV2	TRBD1	TRBJ1-2	many	TGTGCCAGCAGTGAGTTAGGACAGGGATCCTTAAGGACCTTC	CASSELGQGSLRTF
TRBV7-3	TRBD2	TRBJ2-1	many	TGTGCCAGCAGCCTCGGTAGCGGGAGGGGTGAGCAGTTCTTC	CASSLGSGRGEQFF
TRBV5-4	TRBD2	TRBJ2-6	.	TGTGCCAGCAGCCACCCAGGACTAGCGGGAGACTCTGGGGCCAACGTCCTGACTTTC	CASSHPGLAGDSGANVLTF
TRBV4-1	TRBD2	TRBJ2-5	few	TGCGCCAGCAGCAGGACTAGCGAGGAGACCCAGTACTTC	CASSRTSEETQYF
TRBV7-9	.	TRBJ2-5	many	TGTGCCAGCAGCCACCACGGACAGAACCAAGAGACCCAGTACTTC	CASSHHGQNQETQYF
TRBV20-1	TRBD2	TRBJ2-1	many	TGCAGTGCTTCTGGACTAGCGGGAGCCCCTGAGCAGTTCTTC	CSASGLAGAPEQFF
TRBV10-3	.	TRBJ2-4	few	TGTGCCATCAGTGGGTCGGCACAGGGTGGGGTTGCCAAAAACATTCAGTACTTC	CAISGSAQGGVAKNIQYF
TRBV27	.	TRBJ2-7	many	TGTGCCAGCAGTTTATCTCCGGGGAGAAGTTTCGAGCAGTACTTC	CASSLSPGRSFEQYF
TRBV20-1	.	TRBJ2-1	.	TGCAGTGCTAGAAAGGGTAGCGCGAACTACAATGAGCAGTTCTTC	CSARKGSANYNEQFF
TRBV7-3	TRBD2	TRBJ2-1	few	TGTGCCAGCAGCTTAACCCTAGCGGTTTACAATGAGCAGTTCTTC	CASSLTLAVYNEQFF
TRBV7-2	TRBD2	TRBJ2-5	many	TGTGCCAGCAGCCCTCAGCGGGGACAAGAGACCCAGTACTTC	CASSPQRGQETQYF
TRBV12-3/TRBV12-4	.	TRBJ1-1	.	TGTGCCAGCAGTTCCCCTGGGGGGAACACTGAAGCTTTCTTT	CASSSPGGNTEAFF
TRBV11-2	.	TRBJ2-3	many	TGTGCCAGCAGCTTAGCTCACAGGGTTGATACGCAGTATTTT	CASSLAHRVDTQYF